Sequencing of this T cell receptor beta chain was carried out in a study of blood T cell repertoires in COVID-19. This table comes from immunoSEQ multiplex PCR, and its TCRdb copy is limited to in-frame clones, with some not included. Among 70,000 to 90,000 clones listed, over 65% were seen once. The CDR3 is 15 amino acids. The germline V gene encodes CDR1 SNHLY and CDR2 FYNNEI. V lost 7 bases to trimming and J lost 4 bases; unmatched junction nucleotides: 7. The chain couples TRBV2 to TRBJ2-3, with 11 positions matching TRBD2. This sequence originates from a woman older than 75 with acute or convalescent COVID-19. Sequencing input: peripheral blood. CDR3 sequence: CASKMGLAVSDTQYF. Written as DNA, the CDR3 is TGTGCCAGCAAGATGGGACTAGCGGTTTCAGATACGCAGTATTTT.